A selection of T cell receptor beta chains follows, all from one sample in a study of blood T cell repertoires in COVID-19. The table came from immunoSEQ multiplex PCR; TCRdb's copy has only in-frame clones and leaves some out. The sample consists of about 47,000 clones, roughly 88% of them appearing once. Material for sequencing was peripheral blood. The receptors were sampled from a man over 45 with active COVID-19. CDR3s include the opening cysteine and the closing phenylalanine or tryptophan. The D gene is left open where the match is weak. Clone size is stated in some rows and not others, as once, few, many or a class when expanded.

CDR3 length	V gene	clone size	D gene	J gene	CDR3 DNA	CDR3 protein
15	TRBV12-5	NA	NA	TRBJ1-6	TGTGCTAGTGGCCGAGGAGAGACCTATAATTCACCCCTCCACTTT	CASGRGETYNSPLHF
14	TRBV19	NA	TRBD1	TRBJ2-7	TGTGCCAGTAGTCAAGACAGGGGGAGGTACGAGCAGTACTTC	CASSQDRGRYEQYF
13	TRBV6-5	NA	NA	TRBJ1-4	TGTGCCAGCAGGCCGGGGACTAATGAAAAACTGTTTTTT	CASRPGTNEKLFF
12	TRBV10-3	NA	NA	TRBJ1-1	TGTGCCACCAATACAGTGAACACTGAAGCTTTCTTT	CATNTVNTEAFF
12	TRBV12-3/TRBV12-4	NA	NA	TRBJ1-2	TGTGCCAGCAGTCCAGACATGTATGGCTACACCTTC	CASSPDMYGYTF
16	TRBV19	NA	NA	TRBJ1-2	TGTGCCAGTAGTTCCCTACGGGAATCCCTTTTCTATGGCTACACCTTC	CASSSLRESLFYGYTF
14	TRBV11-2	once	TRBD2	TRBJ2-1	TGTGCCAGCACCCCAACGCGGGGGAGGAATGAGCAGTTCTTC	CASTPTRGRNEQFF
14	TRBV12-5	NA	NA	TRBJ1-3	TGTGCTAGTGGTTTTACGGGGGAAGGAAACACCATATATTTT	CASGFTGEGNTIYF
16	TRBV11-1	NA	TRBD2	TRBJ2-5	TGTGCCAGCAGCACTTTAGCGGGAGAGCCCTCCGAGACCCAGTACTTC	CASSTLAGEPSETQYF
15	TRBV7-2	few	TRBD1	TRBJ1-3	TGTGCCAGCAGCTCGGGACAGATCTCTGGAAACACCATATATTTT	CASSSGQISGNTIYF
16	TRBV3-1/TRBV3-2	NA	NA	TRBJ1-3	TGTGCCAGCAGCCAAGACATTGGAGGATCTGGAAACACCATATATTTT	CASSQDIGGSGNTIYF
15	TRBV6-6	NA	TRBD1	TRBJ1-1	TGTGCCAGCCTCTTGAAGGGACAGGGCAACACTGAAGCTTTCTTT	CASLLKGQGNTEAFF
15	TRBV11-3	NA	TRBD2	TRBJ2-1	TGTGCCAGCAGCTTATCTAGCGGGACTTTCCATGAGCAGTTCTTC	CASSLSSGTFHEQFF
16	TRBV19	NA	TRBD2	TRBJ2-2	TGTGCCAGTAGTATACCTAGCGGGTCGAACACCGGGGAGCTGTTTTTT	CASSIPSGSNTGELFF
15	TRBV27	NA	TRBD1	TRBJ2-1	TGTGCCAGCATCCCTGGTTCAGGGGGCTATAATGAGCAGTTCTTC	CASIPGSGGYNEQFF
14	TRBV7-3	NA	NA	TRBJ1-1	TGTGCCAGCAGCTTTAGAGGGGACATTTCTGAAGCTTTCTTT	CASSFRGDISEAFF
15	TRBV5-1	NA	TRBD2	TRBJ2-3	TGCGCCAGCAGCTTGGCGGGAGGGCCAGCAGATACGCAGTATTTT	CASSLAGGPADTQYF
15	TRBV6-4	NA	NA	TRBJ2-2	TGTGCCAGCAGGAGCTCAATAAGGGGTTCCGGGGAGCTGTTTTTT	CASRSSIRGSGELFF
15	TRBV7-3	NA	NA	TRBJ2-1	TGTGCCAGCAGCTTCGGGGTCAGCTCCTACAATGAGCAGTTCTTC	CASSFGVSSYNEQFF
16	TRBV10-3	once	TRBD1	TRBJ2-2	TGTGCCACGTCTCTCGCCGGACAGGGGGCGCCCGGGGAGCTGTTTTTT	CATSLAGQGAPGELFF
11	TRBV20-1	NA	NA	TRBJ1-2	TGCAGTGCTAGGGCAGGGGAAGGCTACACCTTC	CSARAGEGYTF
18	TRBV7-3	few	NA	TRBJ2-2	TGTGCCAGCAGGTTAAACAGGGATGGTGTTACAACCACCGGGGAGCTGTTTTTT	CASRLNRDGVTTTGELFF
17	TRBV6-4	NA	NA	TRBJ1-4	TGTGCCAGCAGTGACTCGACGGGATGGCCCCGAGCTGGAAAACTGTTTTTT	CASSDSTGWPRAGKLFF
15	TRBV4-2	once	TRBD2	TRBJ2-1	TGTGCCAGCAGCCACCCCGGGAGGGCGGAAAATGAGCAGTTCTTC	CASSHPGRAENEQFF
16	TRBV11-3	NA	NA	TRBJ1-6	TGTGCCAGCAGCTACCAGGCCCTCGGGGGGAATTCACCCCTCCACTTT	CASSYQALGGNSPLHF
14	TRBV5-4	NA	NA	TRBJ1-4	TGTGCCAGCAGCTTGGGAGCAACTAATGAAAAACTGTTTTTT	CASSLGATNEKLFF
14	TRBV6-1	NA	NA	TRBJ1-5	TGTGCCAGCAGTGAGGACGACAGCGCTCAGCCCCAGCATTTT	CASSEDDSAQPQHF
14	TRBV15	few	TRBD1	TRBJ2-7	TGTGCCACCAGCAGCTTCGGGACAGGTGACGAGCAGTACTTC	CATSSFGTGDEQYF